Shown below are 11 T cell receptor beta chains from a single sample sequenced in a study of blood T cell repertoires in COVID-19. TCRdb keeps only in-frame clones here, not all; method: immunoSEQ multiplex PCR. The sample comprises under 85,000 clones, 84% of which are singletons, and roughly 4% rests with the top ten. Sequenced material: peripheral blood. The origin of the receptors is a man in his fifties with acute or convalescent COVID-19.

J is TRBJ2-7 and V is TRBV28; D uncertain. V dropped 2 bases and J dropped 2 bases, with 10 bases sitting between them. Per germline, CDR1 MDHEN and CDR2 SYDVKM. This CDR3 has 14 residues. Here the CDR3 reads CASSLGTPPYEQYF. The CDR3, as DNA: TGTGCCAGCAGTTTAGGTACACCCCCCTACGAGCAGTACTTC. The whole variable domain, filled in from reference TRBV28 and TRBJ2-7, reads DVKVTQSSRYLVKRTGEKVFLECVQDMDHENMFWYRQDPGLGLRLIYFSYDVKMKEKGDIPEGYSVSREKKERFSLILESASTNQTSMYLCASSLGTPPYEQYFGPGTRLTVT.

The chain couples TRBV24-1 to TRBJ2-3; possibly TRBD2 for D (7 bases). Germline V lookup: CDR1 KGHDR, CDR2 SFDVKD. The CDR3 loop spans 13 amino acids. Trimming left V 10 bases short and J 7 bases short, with 17 bases between. CDR3: CATEGEGANTQYF. Here the CDR3 DNA reads TGTGCCACGGAGGGGGAGGGCGCGAATACGCAGTATTTT.

The CDR3 nucleotides read TGCGCCAGCAGCCAAGATAAGGGACTAATCCACAATGAGCAGTTCTTC. Its protein product is CASSQDKGLIHNEQFF. The rearrangement links TRBV4-3 to TRBJ2-1; 7 nucleotides match TRBD2. The CDR3 runs 16 residues. Germline-derived CDR1 and CDR2 are LGHNA and YSLEER. Trimming took 0 bases from V and 5 from J; bases not matched to a gene: 7.

The genes are TRBV11-2 and TRBJ2-7; 11 nucleotides line up with TRBD2. Trimming took 5 bases from V and 2 from J; bases not matched to a gene: 8. Per germline, CDR1 SGHAT and CDR2 FQNNGV. The CDR3 is made up of 16 amino acids. The CDR3 sequence: CASSLGLAEGAYEQYF. CDR3 bases: TGTGCCAGCAGCCTGGGACTAGCGGAGGGGGCCTACGAGCAGTACTTC.

In DNA form, the CDR3 reads TGTGCCAGCAGCGTAGTATCAGGTCGTGGCTACACCTTC. Encoded protein: CASSVVSGRGYTF. V usage is TRBV9 and J usage is TRBJ1-2; no reliable D call. The CDR3 runs 13 residues. CDR1 and CDR2 from the germline V gene are SGDLS and YYNGEE. Trimming pared 0 bases from V and 7 bases from J, leaving 10 bases between.

The sample holds a few counts of this clone. The chain recombines TRBV5-1 with TRBJ2-7, with TRBD2 matching over 11 bases. The V gene's germline CDR1 is SGHRS and CDR2 YFSETQ. CDR3 length equals 14 residues. Trimming removed 4 bases from V and 2 bases from J; junction bases left unmatched: 2. The CDR3 protein is CASSEGLAAYEQYF. CDR3 DNA: TGCGCCAGCAGCGAGGGACTAGCGGCCTACGAGCAGTACTTC. The full variable domain, in which reference TRBV5-1 and TRBJ2-7 provide the parts outside the CDR3, is KAGVTQTPRYLIKTRGQQVTLSCSPISGHRSVSWYQQTPGQGLQFLFEYFSETQRNKGNFPGRFSGRQFSNSRSEMNVSTLELGDSALYLCASSEGLAAYEQYFGPGTRLTVT.

The chain has TRBV7-2 and TRBJ1-5; 7 bases are shared with TRBD1. With V trimmed by 3 bases and J by 6 bases, 5 bases remained unmatched. Germline assignment: CDR1 SGHTA and CDR2 FQGNSA. This CDR3 comprises 14 residues. The CDR3 sequence: CASSLRRGPQPQHF. CDR3 in DNA: TGTGCCAGCAGCTTGCGGAGGGGGCCTCAGCCCCAGCATTTT.

This chain's CDR3 is CAANERYGAYGYTF. CDR3 in DNA: TGTGCCGCTAATGAGAGGTATGGTGCCTATGGCTACACCTTC. This chain joins TRBV19 and TRBJ1-2, with D hard to call. Germline CDR1 reads LNHDA; CDR2 reads SQIVND (reference sequence). The CDR3 is made up of 14 amino acids. Trimming took off 11 bases at V and 4 bases at J, with 20 bases between the two ends. Full variable domain (remainder filled in from reference TRBV19 and TRBJ1-2): DGGITQSPKYLFRKEGQNVTLSCEQNLNHDAMYWYRQDPGQGLRLIYYSQIVNDFQKGDIAEGYSVSREKKESFPLTVTSAQKNPTAFYLCAANERYGAYGYTFGSGTRLTVV.

This clone is a singleton in its sample. The chain is built from TRBV30 and TRBJ1-1; TRBD1 is a possible D gene (6 bases). The CDR3 covers 14 residues. Germline CDR1 and CDR2: GTSNPN and SVGIG (reference sequence). Trimming cost V 0 bases and J 1 base, with 9 bases left between them. CDR3 region: CAWSVGTTNTEAFF. The DNA of the CDR3 is TGTGCCTGGAGTGTTGGGACAACGAACACTGAAGCTTTCTTT.

The chain carries TRBV11-3 and TRBJ1-1, with 7 bases fitting TRBD1. CDR1 SGHNT and CDR2 YENEEA come from the germline V gene. This CDR3 region has 14 residues. The V segment lost 4 bases and the J segment 1 base; nucleotides outside the gene matches: 3. The CDR3 DNA reads as TGTGCCAGCAGCTCCGACAGGGCGAACACTGAAGCTTTCTTT. Protein product: CASSSDRANTEAFF.

This rearrangement joins TRBV6-6 to TRBJ2-7; 8 bases map to TRBD2. Trimming removed 6 bases from V and 4 bases from J; junction bases left unmatched: 11. CDR1 is MNHNY and CDR2 is SVGAGI in the germline V gene (reference sequence). This CDR3 region has 15 residues. The CDR3 loop reads CASSHGAGGHYEQYF. CDR3 nucleotide sequence: TGTGCCAGCAGCCACGGTGCGGGGGGCCATTACGAGCAGTACTTC.